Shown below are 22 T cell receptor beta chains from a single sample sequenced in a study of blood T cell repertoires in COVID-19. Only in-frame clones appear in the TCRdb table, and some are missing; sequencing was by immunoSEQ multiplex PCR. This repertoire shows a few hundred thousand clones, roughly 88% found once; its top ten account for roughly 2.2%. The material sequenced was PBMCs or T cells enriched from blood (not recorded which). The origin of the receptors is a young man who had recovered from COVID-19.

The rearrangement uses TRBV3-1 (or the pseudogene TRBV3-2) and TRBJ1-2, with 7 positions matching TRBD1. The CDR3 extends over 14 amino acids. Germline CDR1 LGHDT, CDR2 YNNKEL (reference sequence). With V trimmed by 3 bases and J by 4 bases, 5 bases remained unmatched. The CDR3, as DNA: TGTGCCAGCAGCCAGACAGGGTCCCTCTATGGCTACACCTTC. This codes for CASSQTGSLYGYTF.

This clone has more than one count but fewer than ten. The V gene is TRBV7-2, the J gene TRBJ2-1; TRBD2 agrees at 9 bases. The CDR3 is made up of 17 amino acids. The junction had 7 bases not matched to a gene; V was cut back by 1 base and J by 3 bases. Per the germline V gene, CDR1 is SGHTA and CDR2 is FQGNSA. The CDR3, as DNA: TGTGCCAGCAGCTTAGGAACCGGGACTAGCCGCTACAATGAGCAGTTCTTC. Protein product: CASSLGTGTSRYNEQFF.

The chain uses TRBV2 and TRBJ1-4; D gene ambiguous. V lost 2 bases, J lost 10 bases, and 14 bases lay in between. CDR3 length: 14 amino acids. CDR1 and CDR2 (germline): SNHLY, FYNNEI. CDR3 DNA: TGTGCCAGCAGTGAACAGTTAGACCCGGGAAAACTGTTTTTT. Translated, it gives CASSEQLDPGKLFF.

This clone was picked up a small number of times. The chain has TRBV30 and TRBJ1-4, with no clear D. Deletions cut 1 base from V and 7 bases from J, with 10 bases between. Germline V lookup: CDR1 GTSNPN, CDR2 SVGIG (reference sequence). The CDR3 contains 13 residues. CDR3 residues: CAWSEAGFEKLFF. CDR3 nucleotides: TGTGCCTGGAGTGAGGCAGGATTTGAAAAACTGTTTTTT.

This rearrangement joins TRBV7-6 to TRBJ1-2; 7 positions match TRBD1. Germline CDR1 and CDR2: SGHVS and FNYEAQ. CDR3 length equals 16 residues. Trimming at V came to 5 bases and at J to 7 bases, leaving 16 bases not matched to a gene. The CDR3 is CASSPSVTGLTAGYTF. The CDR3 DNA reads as TGTGCCAGCAGCCCGAGCGTGACAGGGCTGACGGCTGGCTACACCTTC.

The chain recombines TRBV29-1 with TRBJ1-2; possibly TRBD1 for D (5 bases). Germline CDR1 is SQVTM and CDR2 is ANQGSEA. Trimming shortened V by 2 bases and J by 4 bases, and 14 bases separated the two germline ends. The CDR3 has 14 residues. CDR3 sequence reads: CSVEYPQGFYGYTF. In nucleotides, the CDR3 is TGCAGCGTTGAATATCCTCAGGGCTTCTATGGCTACACCTTC.

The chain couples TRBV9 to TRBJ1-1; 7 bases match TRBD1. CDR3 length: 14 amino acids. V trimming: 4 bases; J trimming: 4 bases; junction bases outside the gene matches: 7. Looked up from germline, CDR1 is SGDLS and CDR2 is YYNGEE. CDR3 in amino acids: CASSPRDSITEAFF. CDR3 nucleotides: TGTGCCAGCAGCCCCCGGGACAGCATCACTGAAGCTTTCTTT.

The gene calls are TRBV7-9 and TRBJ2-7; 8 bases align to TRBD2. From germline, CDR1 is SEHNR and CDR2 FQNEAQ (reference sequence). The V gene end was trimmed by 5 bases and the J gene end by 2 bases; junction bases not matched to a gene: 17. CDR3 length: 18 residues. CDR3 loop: CASSTRGVAGGYTYEQYF. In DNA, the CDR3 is TGTGCCAGCAGCACTAGAGGGGTTGCGGGGGGCTACACCTACGAGCAGTACTTC.

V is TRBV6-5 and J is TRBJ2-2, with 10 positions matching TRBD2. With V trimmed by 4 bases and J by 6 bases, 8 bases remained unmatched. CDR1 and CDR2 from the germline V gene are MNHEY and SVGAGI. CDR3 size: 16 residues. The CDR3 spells CASSFSGGKFSGELFF. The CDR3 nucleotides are TGTGCCAGCAGTTTTAGCGGGGGGAAATTCTCCGGGGAGCTGTTTTTT.

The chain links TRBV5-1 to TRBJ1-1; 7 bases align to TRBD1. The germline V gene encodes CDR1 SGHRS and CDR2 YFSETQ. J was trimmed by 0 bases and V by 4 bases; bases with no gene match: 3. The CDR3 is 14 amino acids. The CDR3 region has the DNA TGCGCCAGCAGCCCTGGACAGGTGAACACTGAAGCTTTCTTT. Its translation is CASSPGQVNTEAFF.

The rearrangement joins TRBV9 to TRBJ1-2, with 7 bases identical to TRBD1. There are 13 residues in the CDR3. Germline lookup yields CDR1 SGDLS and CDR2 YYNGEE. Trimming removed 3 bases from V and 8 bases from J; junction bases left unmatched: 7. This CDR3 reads CASSAQGIQGYTF. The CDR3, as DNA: TGTGCCAGCAGCGCACAGGGGATTCAGGGCTACACCTTC.

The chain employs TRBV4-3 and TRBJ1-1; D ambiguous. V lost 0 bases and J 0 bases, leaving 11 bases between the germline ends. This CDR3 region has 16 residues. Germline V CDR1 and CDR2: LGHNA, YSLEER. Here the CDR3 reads CASSQDINRMNTEAFF. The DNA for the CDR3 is TGCGCCAGCAGCCAAGATATCAACAGAATGAACACTGAAGCTTTCTTT.

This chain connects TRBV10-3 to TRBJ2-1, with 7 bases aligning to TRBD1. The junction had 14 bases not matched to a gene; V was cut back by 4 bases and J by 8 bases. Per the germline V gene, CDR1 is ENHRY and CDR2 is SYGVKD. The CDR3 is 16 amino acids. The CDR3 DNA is TGTGCCATCAGTGTCCCGGGACAGAATGGTCGGCATGAGCAGTTCTTC. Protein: CAISVPGQNGRHEQFF.

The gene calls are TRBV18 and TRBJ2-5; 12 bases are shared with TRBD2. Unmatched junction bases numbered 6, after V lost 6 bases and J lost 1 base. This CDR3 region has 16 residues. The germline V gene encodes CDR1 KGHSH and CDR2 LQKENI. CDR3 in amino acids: CASSQTSGGVQETQYF. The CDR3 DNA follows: TGTGCCAGCTCGCAGACTAGCGGGGGAGTCCAAGAGACCCAGTACTTC.

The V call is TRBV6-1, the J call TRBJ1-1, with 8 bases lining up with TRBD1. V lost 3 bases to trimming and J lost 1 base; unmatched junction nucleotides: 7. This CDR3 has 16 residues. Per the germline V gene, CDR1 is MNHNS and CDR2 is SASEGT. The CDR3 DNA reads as TGTGCCAGCAGTGAGACAGGGGCCGTTTGGAACACTGAAGCTTTCTTT. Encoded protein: CASSETGAVWNTEAFF.

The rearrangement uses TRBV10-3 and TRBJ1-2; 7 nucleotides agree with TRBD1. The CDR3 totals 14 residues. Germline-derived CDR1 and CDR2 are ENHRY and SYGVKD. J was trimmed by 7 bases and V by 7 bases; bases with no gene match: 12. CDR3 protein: CAITATGISGGYTF. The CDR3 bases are TGTGCCATCACCGCGACAGGGATTAGCGGTGGCTACACCTTC.

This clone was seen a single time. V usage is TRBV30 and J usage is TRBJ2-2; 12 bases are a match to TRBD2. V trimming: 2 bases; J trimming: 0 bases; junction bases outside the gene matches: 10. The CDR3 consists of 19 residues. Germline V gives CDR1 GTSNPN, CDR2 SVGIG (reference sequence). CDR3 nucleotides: TGTGCCTGGAGTCTCCGCCGACTAGCGGGGGCCCCGAACACCGGGGAGCTGTTTTTT. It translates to CAWSLRRLAGAPNTGELFF.

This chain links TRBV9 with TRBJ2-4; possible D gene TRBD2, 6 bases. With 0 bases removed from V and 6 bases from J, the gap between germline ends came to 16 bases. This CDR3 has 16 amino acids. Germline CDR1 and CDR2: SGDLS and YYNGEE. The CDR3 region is CASSVDGGAKGNIQYF. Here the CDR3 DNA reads TGTGCCAGCAGCGTAGACGGAGGGGCTAAGGGAAACATTCAGTACTTC. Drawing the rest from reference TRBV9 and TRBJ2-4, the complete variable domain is DSGVTQTPKHLITATGQRVTLRCSPRSGDLSVYWYQQSLDQGLQFLIQYYNGEERAKGNILERFSAQQFPDLHSELNLSSLELGDSALYFCASSVDGGAKGNIQYFGAGTRLSVL.

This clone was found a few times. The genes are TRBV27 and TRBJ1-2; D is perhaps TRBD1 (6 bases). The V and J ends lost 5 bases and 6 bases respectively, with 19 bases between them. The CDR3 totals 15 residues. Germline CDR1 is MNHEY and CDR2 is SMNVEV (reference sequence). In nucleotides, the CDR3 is TGTGCCAGCAGTGATGGAGACAGGTCAAGACATGGCTACACCTTC. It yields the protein CASSDGDRSRHGYTF.

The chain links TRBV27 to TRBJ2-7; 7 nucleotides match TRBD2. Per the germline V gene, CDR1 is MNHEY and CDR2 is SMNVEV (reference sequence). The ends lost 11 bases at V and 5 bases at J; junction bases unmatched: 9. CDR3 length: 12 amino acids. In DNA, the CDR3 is TGTGCCTCCAGGGAGGGTCCGAACGAGCAGTACTTC. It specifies CASREGPNEQYF.

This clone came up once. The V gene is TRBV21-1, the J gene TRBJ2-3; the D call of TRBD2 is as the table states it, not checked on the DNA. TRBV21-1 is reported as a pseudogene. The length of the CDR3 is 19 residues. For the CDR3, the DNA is TGTGCCAGCAGCAAAGGGGGTCCCTCTAGCCGCCCTAGCACAGATACGCAGTATTTT. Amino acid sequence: CASSKGGPSSRPSTDTQYF.

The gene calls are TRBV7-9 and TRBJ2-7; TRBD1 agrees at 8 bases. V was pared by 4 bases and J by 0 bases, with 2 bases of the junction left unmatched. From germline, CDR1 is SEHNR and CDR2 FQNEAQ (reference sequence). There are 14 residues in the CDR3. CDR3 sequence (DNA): TGTGCCAGCAGCTGGGACAGGAGCTCCTACGAGCAGTACTTC. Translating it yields CASSWDRSSYEQYF.